Given below is one T cell receptor beta chain in context. Its antigen is unknown. This specimen belongs to a study of blood T cells in healthy people across ages. Whole-study results and caveats: CMV status of donors was unknown, possibly confounding expanded clonotype changes. Per-million-T-cell TCR beta diversity fell roughly linearly with age.

The use of a sample-barcoded 5' primer and a J-beta primer mix characterized a second PCR of roughly 6 to 11 cycles. Each TCR beta cDNA got a 12-nucleotide random molecular identifier. Each CDR3 protein gets one entry after TCRdb re-called the 5' RACE reads with MiXCR. The profile shows around 1,800,000 distinct CDR3 sequences, roughly two fifths of them singletons. The CDR3 runs to 13 residues. Germline loops: CDR1 SGHTA, CDR2 FQGNSA. This TCR derives from a human donor in good health. The sequenced sample consisted of blood. The rearrangement uses TRBV7-2 and TRBJ2-4; D gene ambiguous. The DNA end is more similar to TRBJ2-7, so the J call may be wrong. Here the CDR3 reads CASSIQADYEQYF. As DNA, the CDR3 is TGTGCCAGCAGTATTCAGGCAGACTACGAGCAGTACTTC.